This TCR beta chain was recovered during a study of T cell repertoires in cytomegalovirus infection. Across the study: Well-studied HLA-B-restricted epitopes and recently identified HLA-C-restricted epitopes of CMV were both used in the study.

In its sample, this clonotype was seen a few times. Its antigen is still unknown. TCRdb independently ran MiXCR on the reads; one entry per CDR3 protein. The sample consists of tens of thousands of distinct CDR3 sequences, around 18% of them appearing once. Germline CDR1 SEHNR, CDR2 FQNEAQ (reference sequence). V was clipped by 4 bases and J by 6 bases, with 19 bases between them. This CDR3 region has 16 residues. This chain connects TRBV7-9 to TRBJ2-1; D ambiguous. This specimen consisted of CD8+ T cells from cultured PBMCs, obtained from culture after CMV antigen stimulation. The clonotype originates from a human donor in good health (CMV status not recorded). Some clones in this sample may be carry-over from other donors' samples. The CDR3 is CASSSAGTSIVNEQFF. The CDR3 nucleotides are TGTGCCAGCAGCTCCGCCGGTACGTCGATCGTCAATGAGCAGTTCTTC. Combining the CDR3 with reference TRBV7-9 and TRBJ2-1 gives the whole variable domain DTGVSQNPRHKITKRGQNVTFRCDPISEHNRLYWYRQTLGQGPEFLTYFQNEAQLEKSRLLSDRFSAERPKGSFSTLEIQRTEQGDSAMYLCASSSAGTSIVNEQFFGPGTRLTVL.